This T cell receptor beta chain came from a study of shared T cell receptors in the human thymus. Assay used: immunoSEQ multiplex PCR; TCRdb lists only in-frame clones, some missing. The data contain hundreds of thousands of clones, around three quarters of them singletons. The data were also submitted as part of a second study, on human thymus T cells. As that study records: Infants, healthy and Finnish, who were having corrective surgery for congenital heart defects served as donors. It looked as if thymic and blood repertoires used V and J genes in a biased way. Related research reported highly overlapping thymic repertoires among unrelated individuals.

This receptor was identified in a boy in the first two years of life with a congenital heart defect. Sequences were obtained from thymocytes.

The CDR3 protein is CASSEGIPGGGNQPQHF. The DNA of the CDR3 is TGTGCCAGCAGTGAAGGTATCCCGGGGGGAGGCAATCAGCCCCAGCATTTT. The genes are TRBV6-1 and TRBJ1-5, with D tentatively TRBD1 (5 bases). Germline V gene data show CDR1 as MNHNS and CDR2 as SASEGT. The CDR3 has 17 residues. The germline V and J ends were trimmed by 1 base and 2 bases, with 15 bases remaining between them.